This TCR beta chain came from a study of post-analysis software for immune sequencing data. Overall study: Courses of disease covered relapsing-remitting, secondary progressive and progressive-relapsing multiple sclerosis. Study-wide results and caveats: Under F measure analysis, samples from one preparation batch co-clustered strongly.

Sequencing libraries made from TCR beta cDNA carried unique molecular identifiers. MiXCR was run by TCRdb on the PCR reads, yielding one entry per CDR3 protein. The data contain 350,000 to 500,000 distinct CDR3 sequences, 30% to 45% of them singletons. This clonotype was detected a few times. As yet, its antigen is unknown. The TCR sequence derives from a girl aged 2 to 9 with multiple sclerosis. The sample comprised blood.

This chain's CDR3 is CASSLGGDYAYNEQFF. In nucleotides, the CDR3 is TGCGCCAGCAGCCTCGGAGGGGATTACGCCTACAATGAGCAGTTCTTC. The genes are TRBV4-1 and TRBJ2-1; a weak D match, TRBD2 (6 bases). Germline CDR1 is MGHRA and CDR2 is YSYEKL. CDR3 length: 16 amino acids. Trimming cost V 4 bases and J 2 bases, with 15 bases left between them.